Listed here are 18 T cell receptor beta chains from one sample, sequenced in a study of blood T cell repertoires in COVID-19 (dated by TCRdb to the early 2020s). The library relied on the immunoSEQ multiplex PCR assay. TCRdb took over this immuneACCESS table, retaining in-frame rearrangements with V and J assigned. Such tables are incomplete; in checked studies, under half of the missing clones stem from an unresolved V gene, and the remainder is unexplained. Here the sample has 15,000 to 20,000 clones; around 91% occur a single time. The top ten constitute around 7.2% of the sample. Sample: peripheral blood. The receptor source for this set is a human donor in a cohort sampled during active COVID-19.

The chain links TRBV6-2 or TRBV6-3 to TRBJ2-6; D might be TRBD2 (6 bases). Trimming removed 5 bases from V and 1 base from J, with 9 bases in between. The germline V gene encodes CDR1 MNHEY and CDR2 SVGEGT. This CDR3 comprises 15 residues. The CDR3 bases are TGTGCCAGCAGTATAGGAGGGTCTGGGGCCAACGTCCTGACTTTC. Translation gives CASSIGGSGANVLTF.

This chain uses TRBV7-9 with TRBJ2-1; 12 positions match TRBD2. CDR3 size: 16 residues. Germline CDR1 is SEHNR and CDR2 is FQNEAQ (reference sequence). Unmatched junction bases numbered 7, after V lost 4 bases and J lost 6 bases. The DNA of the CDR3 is TGTGCCAGCAGCTCCACCGGGACTAGCGGGTTCAATGAGCAGTTCTTC. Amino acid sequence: CASSSTGTSGFNEQFF.

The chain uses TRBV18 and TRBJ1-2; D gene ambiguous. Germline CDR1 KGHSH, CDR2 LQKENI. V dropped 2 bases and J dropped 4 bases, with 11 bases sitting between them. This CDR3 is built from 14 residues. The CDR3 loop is CASSPEGAGYGYTF. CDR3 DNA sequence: TGTGCCAGCTCACCAGAGGGCGCGGGCTATGGCTACACCTTC.

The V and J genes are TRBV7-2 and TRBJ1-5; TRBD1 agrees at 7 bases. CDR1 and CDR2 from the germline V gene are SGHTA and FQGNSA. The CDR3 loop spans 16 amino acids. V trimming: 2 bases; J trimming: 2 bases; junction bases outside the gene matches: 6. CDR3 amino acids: CASSLSGTVGNQPQHF. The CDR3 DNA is TGTGCCAGCAGCTTATCCGGGACAGTCGGCAATCAGCCCCAGCATTTT. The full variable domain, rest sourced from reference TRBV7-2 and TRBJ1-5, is GAGVSQSPSNKVTEKGKDVELRCDPISGHTALYWYRQSLGQGLEFLIYFQGNSAPDKSGLPSDRFSAERTGGSVSTLTIQRTQQEDSAVYLCASSLSGTVGNQPQHFGDGTRLSIL.

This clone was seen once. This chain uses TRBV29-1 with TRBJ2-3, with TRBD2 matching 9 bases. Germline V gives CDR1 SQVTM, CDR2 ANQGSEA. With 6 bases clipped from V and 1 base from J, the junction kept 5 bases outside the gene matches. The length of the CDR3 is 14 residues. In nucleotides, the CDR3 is TGCAGCGTGGATAGGACTAGCGGCACAGATACGCAGTATTTT. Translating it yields CSVDRTSGTDTQYF.

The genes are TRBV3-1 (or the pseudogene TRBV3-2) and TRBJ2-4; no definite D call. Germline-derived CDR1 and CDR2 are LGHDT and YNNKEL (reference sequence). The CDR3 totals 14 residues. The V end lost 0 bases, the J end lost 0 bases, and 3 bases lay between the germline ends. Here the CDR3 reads CASSQELAKNIQYF. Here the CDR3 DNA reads TGTGCCAGCAGCCAAGAACTAGCCAAAAACATTCAGTACTTC.

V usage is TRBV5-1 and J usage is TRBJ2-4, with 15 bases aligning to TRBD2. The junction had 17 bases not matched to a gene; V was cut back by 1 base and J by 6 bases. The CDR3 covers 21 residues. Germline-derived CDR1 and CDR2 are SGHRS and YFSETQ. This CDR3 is CASSLIGSPGLAGGLGNIQYF. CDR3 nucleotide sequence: TGCGCCAGCAGCTTGATAGGCTCTCCGGGACTAGCGGGAGGCTTGGGAAACATTCAGTACTTC.

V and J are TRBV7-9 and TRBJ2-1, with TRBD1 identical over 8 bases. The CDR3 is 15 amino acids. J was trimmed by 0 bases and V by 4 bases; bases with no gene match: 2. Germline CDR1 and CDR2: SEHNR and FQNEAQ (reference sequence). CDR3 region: CASSYGTGSYNEQFF. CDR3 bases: TGTGCCAGCAGCTATGGGACAGGCTCCTACAATGAGCAGTTCTTC.

The CDR3: CASSPAGAGDTQYF. CDR3 nucleotide sequence: TGTGCCAGTAGTCCCGCGGGGGCGGGGGATACGCAGTATTTT. The chain joins TRBV19 to TRBJ2-3, with D possibly being TRBD2 (7 bases). Germline V gene sequence: CDR1 LNHDA, CDR2 SQIVND (reference sequence). Between the trimmed V and J ends, which lost 5 bases and 6 bases, there was a span of 15 bases. The CDR3 sequence is 14 residues long.

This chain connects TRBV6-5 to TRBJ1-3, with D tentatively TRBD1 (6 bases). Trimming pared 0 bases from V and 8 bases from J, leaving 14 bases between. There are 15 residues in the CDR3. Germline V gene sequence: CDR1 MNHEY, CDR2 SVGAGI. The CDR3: CASSYSRQGPDTIYF. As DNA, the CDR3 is TGTGCCAGCAGTTACTCAAGGCAGGGGCCGGACACCATATATTTT.

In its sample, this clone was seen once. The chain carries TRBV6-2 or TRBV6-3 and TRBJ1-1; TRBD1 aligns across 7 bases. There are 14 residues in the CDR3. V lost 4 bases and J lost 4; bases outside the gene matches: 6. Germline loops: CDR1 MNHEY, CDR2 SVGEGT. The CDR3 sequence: CASSFNRGGTEAFF. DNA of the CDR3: TGTGCCAGCAGTTTCAACAGGGGAGGCACTGAAGCTTTCTTT.

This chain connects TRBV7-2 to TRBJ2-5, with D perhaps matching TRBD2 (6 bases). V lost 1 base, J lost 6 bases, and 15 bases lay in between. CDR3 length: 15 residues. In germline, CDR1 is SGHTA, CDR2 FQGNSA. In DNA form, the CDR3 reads TGTGCCAGCAGCTTAGGCGGGGACGGTTGGAAGACCCAGTACTTC. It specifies CASSLGGDGWKTQYF. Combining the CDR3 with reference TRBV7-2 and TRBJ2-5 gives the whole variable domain GAGVSQSPSNKVTEKGKDVELRCDPISGHTALYWYRQSLGQGLEFLIYFQGNSAPDKSGLPSDRFSAERTGGSVSTLTIQRTQQEDSAVYLCASSLGGDGWKTQYFGPGTRLLVL.

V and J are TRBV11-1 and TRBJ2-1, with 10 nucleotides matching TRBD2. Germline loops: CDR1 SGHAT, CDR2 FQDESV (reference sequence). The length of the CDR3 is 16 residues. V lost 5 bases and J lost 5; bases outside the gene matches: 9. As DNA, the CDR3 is TGTGCCAGCAGCCCGAACCCGGGACTAGCGAACAATGAGCAGTTCTTC. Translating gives CASSPNPGLANNEQFF.

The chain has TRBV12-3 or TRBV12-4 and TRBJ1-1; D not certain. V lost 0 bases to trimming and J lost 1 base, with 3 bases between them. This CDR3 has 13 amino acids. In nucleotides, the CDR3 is TGTGCCAGCAGTTTAGCCTGGAACACTGAAGCTTTCTTT. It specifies CASSLAWNTEAFF.

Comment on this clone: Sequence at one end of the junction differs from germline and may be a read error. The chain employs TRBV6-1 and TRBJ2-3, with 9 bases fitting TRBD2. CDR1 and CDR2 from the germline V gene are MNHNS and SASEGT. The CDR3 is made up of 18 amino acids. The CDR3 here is CASSEARIGPSGVPLRHF. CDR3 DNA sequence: TGTGCCAGCAGTGAAGCGCGAATAGGGCCTAGCGGGGTTCCCCTGCGGCATTTT.

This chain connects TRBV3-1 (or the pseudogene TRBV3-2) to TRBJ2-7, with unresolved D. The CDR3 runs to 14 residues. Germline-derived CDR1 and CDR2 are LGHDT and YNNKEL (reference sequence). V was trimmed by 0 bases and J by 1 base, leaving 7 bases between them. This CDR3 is CASSQEMASYEQYF. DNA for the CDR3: TGTGCCAGCAGCCAAGAAATGGCATCCTACGAGCAGTACTTC.

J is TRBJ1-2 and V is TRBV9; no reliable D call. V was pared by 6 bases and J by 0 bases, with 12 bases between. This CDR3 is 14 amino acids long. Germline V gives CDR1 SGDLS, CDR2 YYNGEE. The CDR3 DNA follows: TGTGCCAGCACCCCCGGTGGAGCTAACTATGGCTACACCTTC. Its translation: CASTPGGANYGYTF.

CDR3 loop: CASSYSTQGAGEKLFF. CDR3 in DNA: TGTGCCAGCAGTTACTCGACCCAGGGGGCTGGTGAAAAACTGTTTTTT. The J gene is TRBJ1-4, the V gene TRBV6-2 or TRBV6-3; TRBD1 matches at 8 bases. V shed 0 bases and J 7 bases; nucleotides not matched to a gene: 7. In germline, CDR1 is MNHEY, CDR2 SVGEGT. The CDR3 covers 16 residues.